The subject of this entry is one T cell receptor beta chain. This sample was taken from a study of T cell responses to AZD1222 COVID-19 vaccine. TCRdb's table, derived via immunoSEQ multiplex PCR, lists solely in-frame clones and lacks some. The table shows tens of thousands of clones, with more than 80% occurring only once. The TCR originated in an adult in good health. The sample was peripheral blood, taken on day 0 of AZD1222 vaccination.

CDR3 in DNA: TGTGCCAGCGCAGTTAATGATGGCTACACCTTC. It translates to CASAVNDGYTF. The rearrangement joins TRBV12-3 or TRBV12-4 to TRBJ1-2, with D unclear. This CDR3 region has 11 residues. The V end lost 8 bases, the J end lost 6 bases, and 10 bases lay between the germline ends.